These 16 T cell receptor beta chains were sequenced from one sample in a study of blood T cells in healthy people across ages. Through a sample-barcoded 5' primer and a J-beta primer mix, a second PCR was run for roughly 7 to 12 cycles. One entry per CDR3 protein, called by TCRdb with MiXCR from the 5' RACE reads. This table has around 820,000 distinct CDR3 sequences, around a quarter appearing once. These sequences were also reported in another study, on T cells of mothers and their children.

What was sequenced was blood. The receptors were sampled from a boy aged 5-17 years in good health.

This clonotype occurred a few times. This chain joins TRBV28 and TRBJ2-7; 7 bases are a match to TRBD1. The CDR3 runs to 15 residues. V lost 3 bases and J lost 0; bases outside the gene matches: 5. Germline loops: CDR1 MDHEN, CDR2 SYDVKM. In DNA, the CDR3 is TGTGCCAGCAGTTTCCTCGACAGGGACTCCTACGAGCAGTACTTC. Protein sequence: CASSFLDRDSYEQYF.

The genes are TRBV15 and TRBJ2-5, with 7 bases fitting TRBD2. Germline loops: CDR1 LNHNV, CDR2 YYDKDF (reference sequence). The CDR3 contains 14 residues. The junction had 11 bases not matched to a gene; V was cut back by 5 bases and J by 8 bases. The DNA for the CDR3 is TGTGCCACCAGCGCATCTAGCGGCCGGGGAACCCAGTACTTC. It translates to CATSASSGRGTQYF.

The V and J genes are TRBV2 and TRBJ1-1; possible D gene TRBD1, 6 bases. CDR3 length: 15 amino acids. Germline CDR1 SNHLY, CDR2 FYNNEI. Trimming pared 0 bases from V and 4 bases from J, leaving 12 bases between. The CDR3 DNA reads as TGTGCCAGCAGTGAAGCTCCACAGGGATCCACTGAAGCTTTCTTT. This sequence encodes CASSEAPQGSTEAFF. Using reference TRBV2 and TRBJ1-1 for the parts outside the CDR3, the full variable domain is EPEVTQTPSHQVTQMGQEVILRCVPISNHLYFYWYRQILGQKVEFLVSFYNNEISEKSEIFDDQFSVERPDGSNFTLKIRSTKLEDSAMYFCASSEAPQGSTEAFFGQGTRLTVV.

The genes are TRBV18 and TRBJ2-5; a weak D match, TRBD2 (5 bases). Germline V lookup: CDR1 KGHSH, CDR2 LQKENI. The CDR3 sequence is 13 residues long. The germline V and J ends were trimmed by 4 bases and 4 bases, with 10 bases remaining between them. The CDR3 region has the DNA TGTGCCAGCTCACTCCGGAGGAGAGAGACCCAGTACTTC. Translation gives CASSLRRRETQYF.

The chain couples TRBV27 to TRBJ2-1; D gene ambiguous. The DNA end is a closer match to TRBJ2-7, so the J assignment may be wrong. The CDR3 length is 16 residues. CDR1 and CDR2 from the germline V gene are MNHEY and SMNVEV (reference sequence). In DNA, the CDR3 is TGTGCCAGCAGTTTACTGGCAGGTACCATTTCCTACGAGCAGTACTTC. Translation: CASSLLAGTISYEQYF.

V usage is TRBV5-5 and J usage is TRBJ2-5; tentative D call: TRBD1 (6 bases). CDR1 and CDR2 (germline): SGHKS, YYEKEE (reference sequence). The CDR3 is made up of 15 amino acids. Trimming took 0 bases from V and 5 from J, leaving 14 bases between them. CDR3 sequence reads: CASSLADRTRETQYF. In DNA, the CDR3 is TGTGCCAGCAGCTTGGCGGACAGAACGAGGGAGACCCAGTACTTC. The full variable domain, with the rest looked up from reference TRBV5-5 and TRBJ2-5, is DAGVTQSPTHLIKTRGQQVTLRCSPISGHKSVSWYQQVLGQGPQFIFQYYEKEERGRGNFPDRFSARQFPNYSSELNVNALLLGDSALYLCASSLADRTRETQYFGPGTRLLVL.

This clonotype was observed a few times. The rearrangement joins TRBV5-1 to TRBJ2-1; D may correspond to TRBD1 or TRBD2 (5 bases each). Trimming removed 5 bases from V and 4 bases from J, with 16 bases in between. The CDR3 is 15 residues long. The germline V gene has CDR1 SGHRS and CDR2 YFSETQ. CDR3 protein: CASRQTGTEYNEQFF. Here the CDR3 DNA reads TGCGCCAGCAGGCAGACCGGGACCGAATACAATGAGCAGTTCTTC.

The V gene is TRBV19, the J gene TRBJ2-5; 7 bases fit TRBD1. V was clipped by 9 bases and J by 4 bases; unmatched bases: 11. CDR1 is LNHDA, CDR2 SQIVND, per germline (reference sequence). The CDR3 consists of 14 residues. CDR3 sequence (DNA): TGTGCCAGGGCCAACAGGGGAAAGGGAGAGACCCAGTACTTC. This codes for CARANRGKGETQYF.

The chain employs TRBV12-3 or TRBV12-4 and TRBJ2-7, with no clear D. The CDR3 runs 14 residues. Trimming stripped 5 bases from V and 0 bases from J, with 11 bases between. The CDR3 sequence is CASSPYSFSYEQYF. CDR3 coding DNA: TGTGCCAGCAGTCCGTACTCGTTCTCCTACGAGCAGTACTTC.

In this sample, this clonotype turned up many times. The chain links TRBV5-1 to TRBJ2-2; D not certain. Germline lookup yields CDR1 SGHRS and CDR2 YFSETQ. The CDR3 covers 14 residues. Trimming pared 7 bases from V and 4 bases from J, leaving 14 bases between. CDR3 in amino acids: CASYSLTATGELFF. CDR3 in DNA: TGCGCCAGCTACAGCTTAACAGCCACCGGGGAGCTGTTTTTT.

This clonotype was recorded a few times. The V call is TRBV29-1, the J call TRBJ2-7; tentative D call: TRBD1 (6 bases). V gave up 4 bases and J gave up 2 bases, with 9 bases separating them. The germline V gene encodes CDR1 SQVTM and CDR2 ANQGSEA. The CDR3 runs 12 residues. CDR3 bases: TGCAGCGTTGGTGGACAGCCCTACGAGCAGTACTTC. It is translated as CSVGGQPYEQYF.

The rearrangement uses TRBV27 and TRBJ2-3; D perhaps matches TRBD1 (6 bases). V shed 2 bases and J shed 0 bases, with 9 bases lying between them. The CDR3 loop spans 15 amino acids. Germline CDR1 is MNHEY and CDR2 is SMNVEV (reference sequence). CDR3 amino acids: CASSLRGQSTDTQYF. The CDR3 DNA reads as TGTGCCAGCAGTTTAAGAGGACAGAGCACAGATACGCAGTATTTT.

This clonotype has a handful of counts. The gene calls are TRBV6-2 or TRBV6-3 and TRBJ1-2; a weak D match, TRBD1 (5 bases). In germline, CDR1 is MNHEY, CDR2 SVGEGT. V was shortened by 5 bases and J by 5 bases, with 12 bases between the two germline ends. The CDR3 has 13 amino acids. CDR3 in DNA: TGTGCCAGCAGTGATCAGGGTCGTTATGGCTACACCTTC. Translating gives CASSDQGRYGYTF.

The table lists this clonotype with a few counts. This rearrangement joins TRBV10-3 to TRBJ2-5, with TRBD2 matching 8 bases. V shed 4 bases, J shed 7 bases, and the junction held 11 bases outside the gene matches. The CDR3 is made up of 15 amino acids. CDR1 ENHRY and CDR2 SYGVKD come from the germline V gene. CDR3 DNA sequence: TGTGCCATCAGTGGGGTTACTAGCGGACTTGGGACCCAGTACTTC. Protein sequence: CAISGVTSGLGTQYF.

This chain links TRBV9 with TRBJ2-7, with 12 bases fitting TRBD1. V dropped 3 bases and J dropped 5; count of bases not matched to a gene: 3. The germline CDR1 and CDR2 sequences are SGDLS and YYNGEE. CDR3 length: 14 residues. Here the CDR3 DNA reads TGTGCCAGCAGCGGGGACAGGGGGCATCACGAGCAGTACTTC. It specifies CASSGDRGHHEQYF.

This sequence joins TRBV27 and TRBJ2-4; D is unclear. The V gene's germline CDR1 is MNHEY and CDR2 SMNVEV (reference sequence). This CDR3 spans 15 amino acids. Trimming shortened V by 4 bases and J by 2 bases, and 12 bases separated the two germline ends. The CDR3 bases are TGTGCCAGCAGTTCGGACGCCCACTCCAAAAACATTCAGTACTTC. Its translation: CASSSDAHSKNIQYF.